This is a list of T cell receptor beta chains from one sample in a study of blood T cell repertoires in COVID-19. Profiled with immunoSEQ multiplex PCR; TCRdb holds only in-frame clones, not every one. The sample has tens of thousands of clones; 90% are singletons. The sample consisted of peripheral blood. These receptors were taken from a middle-aged man with acute or convalescent COVID-19. CDR3s include the opening cysteine and the closing phenylalanine or tryptophan. The order of the fields is clone size, J gene, V gene, D gene, CDR3 DNA, CDR3 protein. The D gene is left open where the match is weak. Only some rows state a clone size, as once, few, many or a class for expanded clones.

size: few; J: TRBJ2-2; V: TRBV6-5; D: TRBD2; DNA: TGTGCCAGCAGTTCCTTAGCGGGAGGGAGCACCGGGGAGCTGTTTTTT; CDR3: CASSSLAGGSTGELFF
size: NA; J: TRBJ2-2; V: TRBV4-1; D: NA; DNA: TGCGCCAGCAGCCAACCTAGAAACACCGGGGAGCTGTTTTTT; CDR3: CASSQPRNTGELFF
size: NA; J: TRBJ1-5; V: TRBV19; D: NA; DNA: TGTGCCGTAAGCCTGGGGACATTGGGCAATCAGCCCCAGCATTTT; CDR3: CAVSLGTLGNQPQHF
size: once; J: TRBJ1-1; V: TRBV12-5; D: NA; DNA: TGTGCTAGTGGTTTGCCCGCGGGAGGCACTGAAGCTTTCTTT; CDR3: CASGLPAGGTEAFF
size: NA; J: TRBJ1-6; V: TRBV6-5; D: NA; DNA: TGTGCCAGCGGGAGGGAATCCTATAATTCACCCCTCCACTTT; CDR3: CASGRESYNSPLHF
size: NA; J: TRBJ1-5; V: TRBV19; D: TRBD1; DNA: TGTGCCAGTAGTCCCACTCGGACAGGGCGAAATCAGCCCCAGCATTTT; CDR3: CASSPTRTGRNQPQHF
size: NA; J: TRBJ2-1; V: TRBV29-1; D: NA; DNA: TGCAGCGTCGCGAGGTTATCGGGCAATGAGCAGTTCTTC; CDR3: CSVARLSGNEQFF
size: few; J: TRBJ1-5; V: TRBV19; D: NA; DNA: TGTGCCAGTAGTATTCAGGCAGATCAGCCCCAGCATTTT; CDR3: CASSIQADQPQHF
size: NA; J: TRBJ2-5; V: TRBV7-6; D: TRBD1; DNA: TGTGCCAGCAGCTTAGGGACAGGGGGTGGAGAGACCCAGTACTTC; CDR3: CASSLGTGGGETQYF
size: NA; J: TRBJ2-7; V: TRBV6-5; D: NA; DNA: TGTGCCAGCACCAGCGGATTACCCTACGAGCAGTACTTC; CDR3: CASTSGLPYEQYF